The present T cell receptor beta chain was sequenced within a study of vaccination effects on CD4 cells after COVID-19 (dated by TCRdb to between 2022 and 2023). Regarding the study in general: In the ViraFEST assay, PBMC were stimulated with viral peptide pools, and antigen-specific CD4+ T cell clonotypes were then identified by expansion using TCR sequencing. Each participant got two doses of an mRNA SARS-CoV-2 vaccine, either BNT162b2 or mRNA-1273. Two million PBMC per well were cultured with 10 ug/ml peptides in IMDM containing 5% human AB serum, approximately 10 IU/ml IL-2 and gentamicin. In both COVID-19 convalescent patients and infection-naive vaccine recipients, the study compared SARS-CoV-2 spike-specific CD4+ TCR repertoires from before mRNA vaccination with those from after it. A total of 9 to 11 COVID-19 convalescent patients and several SARS-CoV-2-naive healthy vaccine recipients were included in the full study. Cultures from other donors in the study were sequenced with the Oncomine TCR Beta short-read assay on an Illumina iSeq 100.

With regard to this clone: The target of this receptor is not known. There are no base qualities to consult, and no much larger clone falls within one base.

Broader findings and caveats from the paper: Only a small number of convalescent patients were included, and no early post-infection timepoints were available, which limited the study. Among healthy vaccine recipients, nearly all vaccine-induced clones were SARS-CoV-2 mono-reactive, and only 1 of 255 was cross-reactive with common cold coronaviruses. Both infection-induced and vaccine-induced clones contracted markedly at late post-vaccination timepoints, which is consistent with waning T cell responses.

Receptor amplification or capture employed the immunoSEQ multiplex PCR assay. DNA from the CD4+ T cells that had been cultured and isolated underwent TCR beta CDR3 sequencing. For the original study's pipeline: The analysis removed non-productive TCR sequences, trimmed reads to the CDR3 region, and retained only CDR3s that were 7 or more amino acids long. The MANAFEST web app was used to pick out antigen-specific clonotypes by comparing their expansion in peptide wells with that in reference cultures. To be called positive, a clone needed expansion at FDR<0.05 compared with the reference and with all other wells, an odds ratio greater than 5, and a frequency greater than 0.1% in two replicate wells. A clonotype was defined as cross-reactive if the clonotype was significantly expanded both in SARS-CoV-2 spike wells and in at least one common cold coronavirus spike condition. CDR3 similarity was assessed by Levenshtein distance using the stringdist R package, and unrooted trees were constructed with ape in R 3.6.1. TCRdb provides this immuneACCESS table in a form limited to in-frame rearrangements. Some clones are lacking; in checked studies, under half of them reflect an unresolved V gene, and why the rest are absent is not known. Clone size and the V and J calls come from that table; the DNA yielded D and trimming. Across this sample there are tens of thousands of clones, with roughly 73% seen only once. 9.5% to 12% of the sample is held by the ten biggest clonotypes.

After less than eleven days of culture, CD4+ T cells were isolated with the EasySep CD4+ T cell isolation kit. None of the healthy vaccine recipients had a prior SARS-CoV-2 infection, which was confirmed by nucleocapsid antibody tests that came back negative both before and after vaccination. On days 3 and 7, half of the culture medium was replaced with fresh IL-2-containing medium. Unless noted otherwise, every peptide stimulation condition was grown in triplicate wells. PBMC were separated from whole blood using Ficoll-Paque Plus gradient centrifugation and were then either cryopreserved at -140C or used fresh. The QIAamp micro DNA kit was used to extract genomic DNA from the cultured CD4+ T cells. V lost 5 bases and J lost 0 bases; the stretch between them is 10 bases long. The CDR3, from cysteine to phenylalanine, totals 14 residues. The retained sequence is limited to the CDR3, 42 bases, with the frame set at the first base. CDR1 MNHEY and CDR2 SVGAGI were looked up in the germline V gene.

The chain uses TRBV6-5 and TRBJ1-1; the D gene is possibly TRBD1, with 6 bases matching. The sequence came from a human donor who received a COVID-19 vaccine. The material sequenced was CD4+ T cells from PBMCs cultured without peptide, taken before COVID-19 vaccination. The nucleotide sequence reads TGTGCCAGCAGTCCGGGGACAATGAACACTGAAGCTTTCTTT. This translates into CASSPGTMNTEAFF.